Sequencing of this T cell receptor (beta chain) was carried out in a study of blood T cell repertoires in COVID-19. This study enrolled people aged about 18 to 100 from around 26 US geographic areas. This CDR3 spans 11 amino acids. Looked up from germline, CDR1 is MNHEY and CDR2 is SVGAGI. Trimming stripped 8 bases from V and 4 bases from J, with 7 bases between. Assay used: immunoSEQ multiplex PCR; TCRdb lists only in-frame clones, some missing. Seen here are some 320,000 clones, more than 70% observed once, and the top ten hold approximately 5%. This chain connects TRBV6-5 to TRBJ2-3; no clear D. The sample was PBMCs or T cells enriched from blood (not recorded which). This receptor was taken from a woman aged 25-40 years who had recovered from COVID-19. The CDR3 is CASVRADTQYF. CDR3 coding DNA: TGTGCCAGCGTGCGAGCAGATACGCAGTATTTT.